These 7 T cell receptor beta chains originate from one sample sequenced in a study of T cells in Graves' hyperthyroidism and ophthalmopathy. TCR beta CDR3 regions were amplified from RNA transcripts. HTBI primers were used for first-round RT-PCR of the TCR CDR3. TCRdb re-called the multiplex PCR reads with MiXCR, one entry per CDR3 protein. The data contain about 580,000 distinct CDR3 sequences, about 14% of them singletons. The sequenced sample was blood. Every receptor here comes from a woman in her thirties with Graves' hyperthyroidism that later progressed to Graves' ophthalmopathy.

Note on this clonotype: A single base separates this from a much larger clone, so it may be a read error. This sequence joins TRBV20-1 and TRBJ2-3, with no clear D. Looked up from germline, CDR1 is DFQATT and CDR2 is SNEGSKA (reference sequence). The CDR3 runs 14 residues. The V end lost 0 bases, the J end lost 5 bases, and 12 bases lay between the germline ends. CDR3 sequence reads: CSARDRAFIDTQYF. CDR3 sequence (DNA): TGCAGTGCTAGAGATCGGGCCTTCATAGATACGCAGTATTTT.

This chain connects TRBV7-6 to TRBJ1-3; TRBD1 might be the D (6 bases). Per germline, CDR1 SGHVS and CDR2 FNYEAQ. The CDR3 is 15 amino acids. The V and J ends lost 2 bases and 3 bases respectively, with 11 bases between them. CDR3 residues: CASSLTGNYGNTIYF. The DNA for the CDR3 is TGTGCCAGCAGCTTAACAGGGAACTATGGAAACACCATATATTTT.

The chain employs TRBV7-9 and TRBJ1-5; TRBD1 might be the D (6 bases). The ends were cut back, 6 bases at V and 3 bases at J, with 15 bases in the middle. Germline CDR1 is SEHNR and CDR2 is FQNEAQ (reference sequence). CDR3 length: 15 amino acids. This CDR3 reads CASSYVAGDNQPQHF. CDR3 DNA: TGTGCCAGCAGTTACGTCGCAGGGGACAATCAGCCCCAGCATTTT.

There are many counts of this clonotype. J is TRBJ1-2 and V is TRBV2; no reliable D call. V was cut by 5 bases and J by 1 base, with 2 bases left in between. Germline values: CDR1 SNHLY, CDR2 FYNNEI. This CDR3 contains 11 residues. The DNA for the CDR3 is TGTGCCAGCAGTAATAACTATGGCTACACCTTC. It translates to CASSNNYGYTF.

Turning to this clonotype: With a much larger clone just one base away, this may be a read error. The chain recombines TRBV11-2 with TRBJ2-5; the match to TRBD2 covers 8 bases. The CDR3 runs to 16 residues. V gave up 5 bases and J gave up 0 bases; unmatched junction bases: 8. Germline lookup yields CDR1 SGHAT and CDR2 FQNNGV. The chain's CDR3 is CASSPTGRGDQETQYF. CDR3 coding DNA: TGTGCCAGCAGCCCAACCGGGCGGGGGGACCAAGAGACCCAGTACTTC.

In this sample, this clonotype turned up many times. The chain links TRBV29-1 to TRBJ1-3; a possible D gene is TRBD1 (5 bases). V shed 4 bases and J shed 2 bases, with 9 bases lying between them. CDR1 SQVTM and CDR2 ANQGSEA come from the germline V gene. The CDR3 contains 13 residues. The CDR3 region is CSVGGNPGNTIYF. CDR3 DNA: TGCAGCGTTGGGGGCAACCCTGGAAACACCATATATTTT.

A few counts support this clonotype. The V and J genes are TRBV7-8 and TRBJ1-2; D call uncertain. Germline CDR1 SGHVS, CDR2 FQNEAQ. V dropped 0 bases and J dropped 4 bases, with 18 bases sitting between them. The CDR3 has 17 amino acids. This CDR3 is CASSLAPRAGSSYGYTF. In DNA, the CDR3 is TGTGCCAGCAGCTTAGCTCCCCGAGCAGGTTCCTCCTATGGCTACACCTTC. Filled out from reference TRBV7-8 and TRBJ1-2, the complete variable domain reads GAGVSQSPRYKVAKRGQDVALRCDPISGHVSLFWYQQALGQGPEFLTYFQNEAQLDKSGLPSDRFFAERPEGSVSTLKIQRTQQEDSAVYLCASSLAPRAGSSYGYTFGSGTRLTVV.